This T cell receptor beta chain was captured in a study of a mutant IDH1 vaccine in newly diagnosed glioma. CDR3 length equals 14 residues. The V segment lost 5 bases and the J segment 7 bases; nucleotides outside the gene matches: 6. Germline V lookup: CDR1 SGHNT, CDR2 YENEEA. The assay was immunoSEQ multiplex PCR, and TCRdb's table has in-frame clones only and misses some. The sample includes tens of thousands of clones, roughly 92% of them seen just once. As for time point: baseline, week 1 (first vaccination visit). Regarding treatment: pre-vaccination baseline after standard-of-care therapy. V is TRBV11-3 and J is TRBJ1-5, with 9 bases identical to TRBD1. The origin of this receptor is a man aged 30 to 39 with glioma. This specimen consisted of PBMCs, obtained from a glioma patient treated with radiotherapy, temozolomide or both. CDR3 in amino acids: CASSPGQGSQPQHF. CDR3 nucleotide sequence: TGTGCCAGCAGCCCGGGACAGGGCAGCCAGCCCCAGCATTTT. The full variable domain, rest sourced from reference TRBV11-3 and TRBJ1-5, is EAGVVQSPRYKIIEKKQPVAFWCNPISGHNTLYWYLQNLGQGPELLIRYENEEAVDDSQLPKDRFSAERLKGVDSTLKIQPAELGDSAVYLCASSPGQGSQPQHFGDGTRLSIL.